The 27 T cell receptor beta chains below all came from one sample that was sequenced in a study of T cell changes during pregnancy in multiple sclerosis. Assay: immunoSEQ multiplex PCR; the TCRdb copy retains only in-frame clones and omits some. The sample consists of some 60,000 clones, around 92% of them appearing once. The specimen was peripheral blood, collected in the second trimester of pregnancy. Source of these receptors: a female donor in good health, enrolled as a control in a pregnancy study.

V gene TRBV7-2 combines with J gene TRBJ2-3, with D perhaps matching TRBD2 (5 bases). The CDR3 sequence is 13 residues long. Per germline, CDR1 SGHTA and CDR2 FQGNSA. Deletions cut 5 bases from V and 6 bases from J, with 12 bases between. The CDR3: CASSPPGSDTQYF. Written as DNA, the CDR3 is TGTGCCAGCAGCCCTCCGGGGAGCGATACGCAGTATTTT.

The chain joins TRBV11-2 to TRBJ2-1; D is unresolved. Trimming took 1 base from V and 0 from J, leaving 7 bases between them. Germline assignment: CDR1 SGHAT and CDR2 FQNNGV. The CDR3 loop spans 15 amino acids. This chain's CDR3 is CASSLGSVSYNEQFF. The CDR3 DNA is TGTGCCAGCAGCTTAGGTTCCGTCTCCTACAATGAGCAGTTCTTC.

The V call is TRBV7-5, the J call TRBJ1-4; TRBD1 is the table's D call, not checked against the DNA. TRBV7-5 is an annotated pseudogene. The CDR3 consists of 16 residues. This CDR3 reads CARTDLGRGSNEKLFF. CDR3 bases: TGTGCCAGAACCGACCTCGGAAGGGGTTCTAATGAAAAACTGTTTTTT.

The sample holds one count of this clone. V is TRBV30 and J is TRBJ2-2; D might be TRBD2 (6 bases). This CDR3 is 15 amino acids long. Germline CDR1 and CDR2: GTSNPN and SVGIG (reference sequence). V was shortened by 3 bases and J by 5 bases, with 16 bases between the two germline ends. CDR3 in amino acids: CAWRGRGRLTGELFF. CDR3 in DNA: TGTGCCTGGAGGGGGCGGGGCCGGCTAACCGGGGAGCTGTTTTTT.

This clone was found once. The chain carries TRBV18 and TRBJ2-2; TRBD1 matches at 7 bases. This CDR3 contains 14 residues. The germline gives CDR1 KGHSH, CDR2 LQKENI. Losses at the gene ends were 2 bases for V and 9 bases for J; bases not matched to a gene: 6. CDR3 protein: CASSPKDRWWELFF. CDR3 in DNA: TGTGCCAGCTCACCAAAGGACAGGTGGTGGGAGCTGTTTTTT.

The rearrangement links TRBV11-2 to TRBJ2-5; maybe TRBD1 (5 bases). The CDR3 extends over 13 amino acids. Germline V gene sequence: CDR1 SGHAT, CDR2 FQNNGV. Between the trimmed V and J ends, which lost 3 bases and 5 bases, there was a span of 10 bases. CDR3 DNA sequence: TGTGCCAGCAGCTTCGCAGGGTTGGAGACCCAGTACTTC. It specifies CASSFAGLETQYF.

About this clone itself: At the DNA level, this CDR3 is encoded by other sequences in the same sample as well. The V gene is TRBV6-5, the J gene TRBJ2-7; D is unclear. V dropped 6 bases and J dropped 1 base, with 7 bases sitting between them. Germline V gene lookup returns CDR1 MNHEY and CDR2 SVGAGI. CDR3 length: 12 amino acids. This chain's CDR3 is CASSSRSYEQYF. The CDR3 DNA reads TGTGCCAGCAGCTCGCGGTCCTACGAGCAGTACTTC.

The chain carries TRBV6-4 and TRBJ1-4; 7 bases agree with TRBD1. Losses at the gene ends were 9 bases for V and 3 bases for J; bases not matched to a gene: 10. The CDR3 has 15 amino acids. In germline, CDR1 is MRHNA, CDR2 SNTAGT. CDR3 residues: CARLSRDRANEKLFF. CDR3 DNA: TGTGCCAGATTATCCCGGGACAGAGCTAATGAAAAACTGTTTTTT.

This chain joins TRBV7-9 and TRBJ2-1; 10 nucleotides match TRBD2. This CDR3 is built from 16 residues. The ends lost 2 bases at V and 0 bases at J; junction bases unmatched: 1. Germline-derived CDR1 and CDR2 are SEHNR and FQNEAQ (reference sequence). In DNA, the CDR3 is TGTGCCAGCAGCTTAACTAGCGGGGTCTCCTACAATGAGCAGTTCTTC. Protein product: CASSLTSGVSYNEQFF.

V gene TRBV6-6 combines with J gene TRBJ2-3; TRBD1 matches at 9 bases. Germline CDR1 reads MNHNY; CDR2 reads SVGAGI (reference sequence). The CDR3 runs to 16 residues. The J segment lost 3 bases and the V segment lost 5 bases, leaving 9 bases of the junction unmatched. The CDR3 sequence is CASSHPGQGVTDTQYF. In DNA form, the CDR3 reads TGTGCCAGCAGTCACCCGGGACAGGGAGTTACAGATACGCAGTATTTT.

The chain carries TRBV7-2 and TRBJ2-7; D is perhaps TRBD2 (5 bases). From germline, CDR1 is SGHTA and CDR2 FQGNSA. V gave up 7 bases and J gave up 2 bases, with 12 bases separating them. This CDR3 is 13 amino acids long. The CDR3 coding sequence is TGTGCCAGCACCAGCCCCGGGGCCTACGAGCAGTACTTC. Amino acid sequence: CASTSPGAYEQYF.

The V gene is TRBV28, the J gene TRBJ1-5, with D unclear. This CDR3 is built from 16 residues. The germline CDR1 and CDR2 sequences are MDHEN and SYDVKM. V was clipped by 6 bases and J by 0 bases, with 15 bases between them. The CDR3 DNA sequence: TGTGCCAGCAGGCCAAAACAGCAGTATAGCAATCAGCCCCAGCATTTT. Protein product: CASRPKQQYSNQPQHF.

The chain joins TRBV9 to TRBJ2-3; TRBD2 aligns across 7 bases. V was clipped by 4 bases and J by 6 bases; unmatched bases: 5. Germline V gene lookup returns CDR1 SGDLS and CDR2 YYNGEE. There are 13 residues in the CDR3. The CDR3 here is CASSPGGGDTQYF. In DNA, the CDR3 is TGTGCCAGCAGCCCGGGGGGAGGGGATACGCAGTATTTT.

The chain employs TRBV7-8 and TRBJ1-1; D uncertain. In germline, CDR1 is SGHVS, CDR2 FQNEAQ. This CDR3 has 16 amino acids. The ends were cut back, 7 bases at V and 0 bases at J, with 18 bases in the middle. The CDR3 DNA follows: TGTGCCAGCACCGAAATGCGGTCAAGGTTGAACACTGAAGCTTTCTTT. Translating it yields CASTEMRSRLNTEAFF.

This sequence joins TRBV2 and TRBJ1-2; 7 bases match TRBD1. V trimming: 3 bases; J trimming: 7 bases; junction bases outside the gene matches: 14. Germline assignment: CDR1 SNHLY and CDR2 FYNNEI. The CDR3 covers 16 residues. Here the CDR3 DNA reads TGTGCCAGCAGTGACGGTCTGAAGACAGGGACGTCTGGCTACACCTTC. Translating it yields CASSDGLKTGTSGYTF.

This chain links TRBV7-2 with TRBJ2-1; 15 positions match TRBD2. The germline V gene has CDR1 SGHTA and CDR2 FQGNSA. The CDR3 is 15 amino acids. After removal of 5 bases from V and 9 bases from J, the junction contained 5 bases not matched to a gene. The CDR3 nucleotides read TGTGCCAGCAGCCTCGGACTAGCGGGAGGGTTTGAGCAGTTCTTC. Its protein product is CASSLGLAGGFEQFF.

The CDR3 sequence: CASSVGGGIYGYTF. DNA for the CDR3: TGTGCCAGCAGCGTAGGGGGGGGCATCTATGGCTACACCTTC. The chain has TRBV9 and TRBJ1-2, with D maybe TRBD1 (6 bases). The V and J ends lost 0 bases and 4 bases respectively, with 10 bases between them. The germline CDR1 and CDR2 sequences are SGDLS and YYNGEE. This CDR3 spans 14 amino acids.

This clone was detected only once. The CDR3 region is CASRLTGTGGYTF. The CDR3 coding sequence is TGTGCCAGCAGACTGACAGGGACTGGAGGCTACACCTTC. V is TRBV6-1 and J is TRBJ1-2, with 7 nucleotides matching TRBD1. The germline V gene has CDR1 MNHNS and CDR2 SASEGT. This CDR3 has 13 amino acids. The ends lost 6 bases at V and 8 bases at J; junction bases unmatched: 9.

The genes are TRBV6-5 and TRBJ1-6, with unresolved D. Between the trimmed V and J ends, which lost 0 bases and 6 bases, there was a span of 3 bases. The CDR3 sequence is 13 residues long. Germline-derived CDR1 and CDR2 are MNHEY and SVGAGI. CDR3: CASSYSSNSPLHF. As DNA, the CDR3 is TGTGCCAGCAGTTACTCTAGTAATTCACCCCTCCACTTT.

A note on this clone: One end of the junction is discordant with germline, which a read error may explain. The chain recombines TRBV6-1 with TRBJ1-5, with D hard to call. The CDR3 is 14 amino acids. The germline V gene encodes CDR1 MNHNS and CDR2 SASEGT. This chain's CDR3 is CASSGEGVLQPRHF. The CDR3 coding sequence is TGTGCCAGCAGTGGCGAGGGAGTTCTTCAGCCCCGGCATTTT.

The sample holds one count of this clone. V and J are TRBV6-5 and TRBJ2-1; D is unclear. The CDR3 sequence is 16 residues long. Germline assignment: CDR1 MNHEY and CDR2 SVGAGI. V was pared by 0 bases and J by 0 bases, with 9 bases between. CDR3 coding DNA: TGTGCCAGCAGTTACTCGTTATTGAGCTCCTACAATGAGCAGTTCTTC. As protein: CASSYSLLSSYNEQFF.

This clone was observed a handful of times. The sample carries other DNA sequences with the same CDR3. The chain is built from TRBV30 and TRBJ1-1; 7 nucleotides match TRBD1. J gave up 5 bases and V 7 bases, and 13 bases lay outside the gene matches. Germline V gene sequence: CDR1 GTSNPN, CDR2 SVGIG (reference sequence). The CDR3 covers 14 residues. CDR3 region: CAFALGTVDTEAFF. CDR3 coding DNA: TGTGCCTTCGCCCTCGGGACAGTAGATACTGAAGCTTTCTTT.

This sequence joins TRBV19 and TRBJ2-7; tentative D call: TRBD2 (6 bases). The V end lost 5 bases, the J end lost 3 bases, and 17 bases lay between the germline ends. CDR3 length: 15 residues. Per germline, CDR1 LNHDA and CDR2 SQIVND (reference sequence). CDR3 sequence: CASSLYRDSGYEQYF. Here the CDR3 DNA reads TGTGCCAGTAGTTTATACCGGGACTCAGGCTACGAGCAGTACTTC.

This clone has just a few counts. The CDR3 region has the DNA TGTGCCAGCAGGCCCTACAACAGAGACGAGCAGTACTTC. Encoded protein: CASRPYNRDEQYF. This sequence joins TRBV7-9 and TRBJ2-7; D gene unclear. The CDR3 loop spans 13 amino acids. Germline CDR1 SEHNR, CDR2 FQNEAQ (reference sequence). V was cut by 6 bases and J by 5 bases, with 14 bases left in between.

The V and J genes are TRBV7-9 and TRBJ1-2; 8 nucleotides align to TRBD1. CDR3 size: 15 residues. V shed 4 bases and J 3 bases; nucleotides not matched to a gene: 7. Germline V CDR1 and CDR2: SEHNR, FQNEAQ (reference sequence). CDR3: CASSSGQGSDYGYTF. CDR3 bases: TGTGCCAGCAGCTCCGGACAGGGCTCCGACTATGGCTACACCTTC.

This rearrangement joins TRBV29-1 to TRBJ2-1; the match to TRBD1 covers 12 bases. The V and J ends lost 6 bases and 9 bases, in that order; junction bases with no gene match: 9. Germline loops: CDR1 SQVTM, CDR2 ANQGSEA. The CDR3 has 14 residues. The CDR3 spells CSVGGTGGQGEQFF. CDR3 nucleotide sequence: TGCAGCGTCGGAGGGACAGGGGGCCAGGGTGAGCAGTTCTTC.

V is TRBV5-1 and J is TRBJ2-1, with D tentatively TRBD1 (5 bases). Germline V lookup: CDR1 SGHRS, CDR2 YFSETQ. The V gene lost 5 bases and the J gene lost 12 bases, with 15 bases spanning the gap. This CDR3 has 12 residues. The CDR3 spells CASSYTTGTQFF. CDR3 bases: TGCGCCAGCAGTTATACTACAGGAACGCAGTTCTTC. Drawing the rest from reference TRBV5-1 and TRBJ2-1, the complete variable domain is KAGVTQTPRYLIKTRGQQVTLSCSPISGHRSVSWYQQTPGQGLQFLFEYFSETQRNKGNFPGRFSGRQFSNSRSEMNVSTLELGDSALYLCASSYTTGTQFFGPGTRLTVL.